The present TCR beta chain was sequenced within a study of T-cell reconstitution after alpha-beta-depleted transplantation in children. The study's findings and limits: Expanded graft clones numbering several hundred reportedly gave rise to alpha-beta T cells about two months after transplant. Some patients owed their high day-60 TCRbeta diversity to surviving recipient T cells and thymic progenitors. T cells produced anew were the main source of T-cell counts and diversity one year after transplant.

This clonotype was counted at least ten times. Antigen unknown. Preparing the TCRbeta library involved the use of unique molecular identifiers. MiXCR was run by TCRdb on the PCR reads, yielding one entry per CDR3 protein. The sample holds almost 500,000 distinct CDR3 sequences; roughly a tenth are singletons and the top ten take 2% to 2.5%. There are 16 residues in the CDR3. CDR1 GTSNPN and CDR2 SVGIG come from the germline V gene (reference sequence). The ends were cut back, 3 bases at V and 4 bases at J, with 21 bases in the middle. The receptor comes from a child under 10 years old with inherited bone marrow failure, due to receive a stem cell transplant. The chain uses TRBV30 and TRBJ1-1; possible D gene TRBD1, 5 bases. Here the sequenced sample was PBMCs, taken before TCRalphabeta/CD19-depleted stem cell transplant. This chain's CDR3 is CAWSHRSAGLSTEAFF. The CDR3 DNA follows: TGTGCCTGGAGCCATAGATCGGCAGGGTTGAGCACTGAAGCTTTCTTT.